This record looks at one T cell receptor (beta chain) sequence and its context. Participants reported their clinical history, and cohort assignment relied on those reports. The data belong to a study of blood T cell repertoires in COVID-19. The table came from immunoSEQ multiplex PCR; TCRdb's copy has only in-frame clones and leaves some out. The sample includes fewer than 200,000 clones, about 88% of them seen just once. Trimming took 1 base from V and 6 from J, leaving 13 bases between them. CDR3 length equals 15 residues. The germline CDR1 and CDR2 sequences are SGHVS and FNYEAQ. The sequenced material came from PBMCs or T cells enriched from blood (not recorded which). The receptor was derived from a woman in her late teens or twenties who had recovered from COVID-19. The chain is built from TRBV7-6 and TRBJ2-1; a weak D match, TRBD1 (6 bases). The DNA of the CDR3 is TGTGCCAGCAGCTTAGGGGTGACAGGTGGCAATGAGCAGTTCTTC. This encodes CASSLGVTGGNEQFF.